This T cell receptor beta chain stems from a study of shared clonotypes between healthy human individuals. Study-wide results and limits: Depth of sequencing was expected to influence donor clonotype sharing. As a rule, naive subsets had a larger estimated richness than memory subsets. Rarefaction exposed incomplete sorted-subset sequencing despite large depth.

Sequenced by immunoSEQ multiplex PCR; TCRdb stores in-frame clones only, minus some. The data hold over a million clones, with about 96% observed a single time. CDR3 length: 12 residues. Looked up from germline, CDR1 is MDHEN and CDR2 is SYDVKM. With 3 bases removed from V and 15 bases from J, the gap between germline ends came to 15 bases. Note on this clone: Its cognate antigen is unknown.

The genes are TRBV28 and TRBJ2-1, with a weak D call TRBD2 (6 bases). The sample taken for sequencing was naive CD4+ T cells sorted from blood. Subset: CD45RA+ positively selected. The TCR originated in a man aged 25 to 45 in good health. CDR3 sequence: CASSLNRRGWFF. The CDR3, as DNA: TGTGCCAGCAGTTTGAATCGGAGGGGATGGTTCTTC.